Below, one TCR beta chain is given with its context. Its antigen is still unknown. In germline, CDR1 is LGHNA, CDR2 YSLEER. The CDR3 loop spans 13 amino acids. This entry belongs to a study of shared clonotypes between healthy human individuals. Assay used: immunoSEQ multiplex PCR; TCRdb lists only in-frame clones, some missing. The data show about 1.1 million clones, with around 77% seen just once and about 0.94% held by the top ten. Findings and caveats of the study: Deeper or shallower sequencing was expected to change how clonotypes are shared among donors.

V is TRBV4-3 and J is TRBJ2-5, with a possible D match to TRBD2 (5 bases). The J call may be wrong; the DNA end is better matched by TRBJ2-7. The sequence derives from a man younger than 30 in good health. Some clones in this sample may be carry-over from other donors' samples. Sequencing input: memory CD4+ T cells from PBMCs. The subset is: CD45RA-negative fraction. The DNA for the CDR3 is TGCGCCAGCAGCCAAGGAGGGTACTACGAGCAGTACTTC. Its protein is CASSQGGYYEQYF.